The TCR beta chain described here comes from a study of OX40 agonist ivuxolimab in advanced cancers. Overall study context: Patients in the trial were receiving intravenous ivuxolimab every 2 weeks, at doses of 0.01 to 10 mg/kg. Among those enrolled, mean age was about 60 years (range about 20 to 79) and 82.7% were male. Study observations and caveats: Blood T cells, both CD4+ and CD8+, expanded clonally by week 6 at 0.1 to 3.0 mg/kg. Normalized T-cell clonal expansion was also low in some nonresponders.

V lost 7 bases, J lost 2 bases, and 8 bases stayed unmatched. There are 16 residues in the CDR3. The protocol was immunoSEQ multiplex PCR, while the TCRdb copy is restricted to in-frame clones and leaves out a portion. The table lists roughly 87,000 clones, under 95% of them singletons, with roughly 8.7% in the top ten. This clone has only one observation. No antigen is known for it. The TCR was taken from an adult with an advanced solid tumor such as melanoma, head and neck, liver or kidney cancer. The chain carries TRBV6-7 and TRBJ2-4; 10 nucleotides line up with TRBD1. TRBV6-7 is an open reading frame whose function is uncertain. Sequenced material: CD4+ or CD8+ T cells sorted from blood, taken in a trial of the OX40 agonist ivuxolimab. The CDR3 DNA sequence: TGTGCCAGCACTAGGGACAGGGGTCTGACCAAAAACATTCAGTACTTC. As protein: CASTRDRGLTKNIQYF.